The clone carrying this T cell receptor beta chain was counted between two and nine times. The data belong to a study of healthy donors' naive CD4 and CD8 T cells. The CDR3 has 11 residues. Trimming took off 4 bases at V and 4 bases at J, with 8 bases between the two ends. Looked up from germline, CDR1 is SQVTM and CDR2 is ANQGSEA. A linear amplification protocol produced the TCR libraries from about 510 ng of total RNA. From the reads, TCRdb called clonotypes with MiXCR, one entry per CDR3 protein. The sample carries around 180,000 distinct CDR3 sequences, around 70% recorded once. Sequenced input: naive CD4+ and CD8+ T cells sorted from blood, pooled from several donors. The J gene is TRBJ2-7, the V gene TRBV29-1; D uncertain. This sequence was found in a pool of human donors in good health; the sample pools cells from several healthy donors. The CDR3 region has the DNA TGCAGCGTTGGTGGTGGGTACGAGCAGTACTTC. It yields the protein CSVGGGYEQYF.